Listed here is a single T cell receptor (beta chain). Its antigen is not identified. As to time point: baseline, week 1 (first vaccination visit). The treatment here: pre-vaccination baseline after standard-of-care therapy. Produced via immunoSEQ multiplex PCR; TCRdb's table is partial and in-frame only. The sample holds more than 50,000 clones, about 86% seen once. The record originates from a study of a mutant IDH1 vaccine in newly diagnosed glioma. Looking at the study overall: There were about 62% males and roughly 40% females among treated patients, whose mean age was approximately 44 years. Former treatment meant radiotherapy, temozolomide, or both; the majority had gotten both.

The CDR3 consists of 14 residues. V lost 3 bases to trimming and J lost 1 base, with 8 bases between them. CDR1 is SNHLY and CDR2 is FYNNEI in the germline V gene. Study-wide results and caveats: Pseudoprogression seemed unlinked to shifts in top peripheral T cell clonotypes.

The rearrangement links TRBV2 to TRBJ2-3, with a possible D match to TRBD2 (5 bases). Sequenced material: PBMCs, taken from a glioma patient treated with radiotherapy, temozolomide or both. The source of this sequence is a man aged 25 to 40 with glioma. The CDR3 DNA reads TGTGCCAGCAGTGAGGGCGGGCGCACAGATACGCAGTATTTT. It translates to CASSEGGRTDTQYF.